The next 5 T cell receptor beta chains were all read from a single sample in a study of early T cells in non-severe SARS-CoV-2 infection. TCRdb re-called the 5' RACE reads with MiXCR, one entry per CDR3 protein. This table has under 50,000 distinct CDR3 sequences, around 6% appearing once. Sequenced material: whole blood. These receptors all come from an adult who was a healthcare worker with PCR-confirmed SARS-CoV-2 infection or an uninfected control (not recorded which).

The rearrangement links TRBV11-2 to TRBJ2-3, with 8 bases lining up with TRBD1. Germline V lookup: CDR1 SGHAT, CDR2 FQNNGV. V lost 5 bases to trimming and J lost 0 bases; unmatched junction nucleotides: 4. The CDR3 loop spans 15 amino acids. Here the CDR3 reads CASSQGQDSTDTQYF. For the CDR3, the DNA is TGTGCCAGCAGCCAGGGACAGGATAGCACAGATACGCAGTATTTT.

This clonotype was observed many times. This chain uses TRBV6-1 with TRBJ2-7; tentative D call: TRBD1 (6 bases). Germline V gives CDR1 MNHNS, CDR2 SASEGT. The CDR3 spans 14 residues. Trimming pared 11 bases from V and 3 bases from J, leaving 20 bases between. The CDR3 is CALVPRQAVYEQYF. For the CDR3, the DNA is TGTGCCCTAGTCCCGAGACAGGCCGTCTACGAGCAGTACTTC.

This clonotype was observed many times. The CDR3 sequence is CATSRDPYSNQPQHF. CDR3 coding DNA: TGTGCCACCAGCAGAGACCCGTATAGCAATCAGCCCCAGCATTTT. The V gene is TRBV15, the J gene TRBJ1-5; D not certain. V shed 0 bases and J shed 0 bases, with 6 bases lying between them. CDR1 is LNHNV and CDR2 is YYDKDF in the germline V gene (reference sequence). This CDR3 spans 15 amino acids.

The CDR3 bases are TGTGCCAGCAGCTCCTGGGGGGACCAGTACTTC. As protein: CASSSWGDQYF. This chain links TRBV7-9 with TRBJ2-5, with a possible D match to TRBD2 (6 bases). In germline, CDR1 is SEHNR, CDR2 FQNEAQ (reference sequence). The V gene lost 4 bases and the J gene lost 10 bases, with 10 bases spanning the gap. The CDR3 sequence is 11 residues long.

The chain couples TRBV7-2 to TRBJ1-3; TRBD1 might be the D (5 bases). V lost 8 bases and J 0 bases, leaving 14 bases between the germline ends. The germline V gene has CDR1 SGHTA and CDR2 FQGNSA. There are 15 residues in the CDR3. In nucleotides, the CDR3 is TGTGCCAGCGCTTTCGACAGCTACTCTGGAAACACCATATATTTT. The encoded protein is CASAFDSYSGNTIYF.